One and the same sample provided the 25 T cell receptor beta chains below, sequenced in a study of blood T cell repertoires in COVID-19. Libraries were prepared by immunoSEQ multiplex PCR; TCRdb keeps only in-frame clonotypes and omits some of them. The profile shows about 160,000 clones, 87% of them singletons. Material for sequencing was peripheral blood. The source is a man of 80 years or more with acute or convalescent COVID-19.

This chain uses TRBV3-1 (or the pseudogene TRBV3-2) with TRBJ1-4; a possible D gene is TRBD1 (6 bases). Germline values: CDR1 LGHDT, CDR2 YNNKEL (reference sequence). The CDR3 sequence is 14 residues long. Trimming pared 4 bases from V and 12 bases from J, leaving 18 bases between. In nucleotides, the CDR3 is TGTGCCAGCAGCCCCGGGCAGGGGAGTACAGAACTGTTTTTT. It codes for CASSPGQGSTELFF.

The V gene is TRBV7-2, the J gene TRBJ2-2, with D possibly TRBD1 on 6 matching bases. Germline assignment: CDR1 SGHTA and CDR2 FQGNSA. Trimming removed 3 bases from V and 6 bases from J, with 11 bases in between. CDR3 length: 14 amino acids. CDR3 amino acids: CASSFQGSAGELFF. The CDR3, as DNA: TGTGCCAGCAGCTTTCAGGGGAGCGCCGGGGAGCTGTTTTTT.

The genes are TRBV2 and TRBJ2-5, with 9 bases matching TRBD2. CDR3 size: 19 residues. The V and J ends lost 0 bases and 5 bases, in that order; junction bases with no gene match: 16. The V gene's germline CDR1 is SNHLY and CDR2 FYNNEI. CDR3 in amino acids: CASSEALGQLAGSRETQYF. The DNA for the CDR3 is TGTGCCAGCAGTGAAGCGTTGGGCCAGCTAGCGGGATCGAGGGAGACCCAGTACTTC.

The chain uses TRBV18 and TRBJ2-2; 7 positions match TRBD2. CDR1 and CDR2 from the germline V gene are KGHSH and LQKENI. The V and J ends lost 3 bases and 3 bases, in that order; junction bases with no gene match: 4. CDR3 length: 15 amino acids. For the CDR3, the DNA is TGTGCCAGCTCACCGCTGGGGAGGGACACCGGGGAGCTGTTTTTT. Residues: CASSPLGRDTGELFF.

The chain recombines TRBV27 with TRBJ2-7, with a tentative D call TRBD2 (6 bases). Trimming pared 1 base from V and 6 bases from J, leaving 16 bases between. CDR1 and CDR2 (germline): MNHEY, SMNVEV (reference sequence). The CDR3 consists of 15 residues. The CDR3 spells CASSLLEPLGGEQYF. The CDR3 coding sequence is TGTGCCAGCAGTTTATTGGAACCATTGGGGGGCGAGCAGTACTTC.

The J gene is TRBJ1-3, the V gene TRBV18; 10 positions agree with TRBD1. The V gene end was trimmed by 2 bases and the J gene end by 2 bases; junction bases not matched to a gene: 3. The CDR3 sequence is 16 residues long. Germline V lookup: CDR1 KGHSH, CDR2 LQKENI. The CDR3 sequence: CASSPVGQGAGNTIYF. The CDR3 bases are TGTGCCAGCTCACCAGTTGGACAGGGGGCTGGAAACACCATATATTTT.

The J gene is TRBJ2-3, the V gene TRBV20-1, with TRBD2 matching over 9 bases. Germline lookup yields CDR1 DFQATT and CDR2 SNEGSKA (reference sequence). V lost 6 bases to trimming and J lost 2 bases; unmatched junction nucleotides: 9. This CDR3 has 15 residues. CDR3 region: CSASRLAGTTDTQYF. The CDR3 coding sequence is TGCAGTGCGAGTAGGCTAGCGGGGACCACAGATACGCAGTATTTT.

The V and J genes are TRBV30 and TRBJ2-7; 8 bases are shared with TRBD1. This CDR3 region has 13 residues. After removal of 3 bases from V and 5 bases from J, the junction contained 6 bases not matched to a gene. Germline loops: CDR1 GTSNPN, CDR2 SVGIG (reference sequence). The CDR3 loop reads CAWSRQGWDEQYF. The CDR3 bases are TGTGCCTGGAGCCGACAGGGGTGGGACGAGCAGTACTTC.

This chain links TRBV6-5 with TRBJ2-5, with 7 bases matching TRBD2. The CDR3 contains 14 residues. V shed 6 bases, J shed 4 bases, and the junction held 8 bases outside the gene matches. The V gene's germline CDR1 is MNHEY and CDR2 SVGAGI. The CDR3 spells CASRPSGMVETQYF. For the CDR3, the DNA is TGTGCCAGCAGGCCCAGCGGGATGGTAGAGACCCAGTACTTC.

V usage is TRBV20-1 and J usage is TRBJ1-2, with a possible D match to TRBD1 (6 bases). There are 11 residues in the CDR3. Germline CDR1 is DFQATT and CDR2 is SNEGSKA (reference sequence). V was clipped by 6 bases and J by 2 bases, with 7 bases between them. CDR3 DNA sequence: TGCAGTGCCACAGGGAACTATGGCTACACCTTC. This codes for CSATGNYGYTF.

The V and J genes are TRBV7-3 and TRBJ2-2; 7 nucleotides agree with TRBD1. CDR3 length: 15 amino acids. CDR1 is SGHTA and CDR2 is FQGTGA in the germline V gene. The V gene end was trimmed by 2 bases and the J gene end by 3 bases; junction bases not matched to a gene: 3. CDR3 sequence (DNA): TGTGCCAGCAGCTTAGGGACAGCTGACACCGGGGAGCTGTTTTTT. Amino acids: CASSLGTADTGELFF.

The rearrangement uses TRBV9 and TRBJ2-3; TRBD2 aligns across 8 bases. This CDR3 has 16 amino acids. From germline, CDR1 is SGDLS and CDR2 YYNGEE. J lost 2 bases, V lost 0 bases, and 5 bases had no gene match. The CDR3 DNA follows: TGTGCCAGCAGCGTAGACCTTAGCGGGGTCACAGATACGCAGTATTTT. Protein sequence: CASSVDLSGVTDTQYF.

The DNA of the CDR3 is TGTGCCAGCAGTTTTGTCAGAGAGGGCATAGGAGGGATGTTTTTT. This translates into CASSFVREGIGGMFF. The J gene is TRBJ1-4, the V gene TRBV27; D uncertain. This CDR3 has 15 amino acids. Trimming left V 3 bases short and J 15 bases short, with 23 bases between. CDR1 and CDR2 (germline): MNHEY, SMNVEV (reference sequence). The full variable domain, rest sourced from reference TRBV27 and TRBJ1-4, is EAQVTQNPRYLITVTGKKLTVTCSQNMNHEYMSWYRQDPGLGLRQIYYSMNVEVTDKGDVPEGYKVSRKEKRNFPLILESPSPNQTSLYFCASSFVREGIGGMFFGSGTQLSVL.

V usage is TRBV5-1 and J usage is TRBJ1-2; D is unresolved. Germline values: CDR1 SGHRS, CDR2 YFSETQ. V was shortened by 0 bases and J by 4 bases, with 4 bases between the two germline ends. The CDR3 is made up of 12 amino acids. CDR3 nucleotide sequence: TGCGCCAGCAGCTTGGACACCTATGGCTACACCTTC. This encodes CASSLDTYGYTF.

This chain uses TRBV10-1 with TRBJ2-1; a weak D match, TRBD2 (5 bases). The V and J ends lost 3 bases and 6 bases respectively, with 18 bases between them. The CDR3 is 16 residues long. Germline V CDR1 and CDR2: WNHNN, SYGVQD (reference sequence). The CDR3 sequence: CASSDPPMTGSNEQFF. CDR3 bases: TGCGCCAGCAGTGACCCCCCAATGACGGGAAGCAATGAGCAGTTCTTC.

The chain joins TRBV3-1 (or the pseudogene TRBV3-2) to TRBJ1-3; a weak D match, TRBD1 (5 bases). The length of the CDR3 is 15 residues. Trimming pared 3 bases from V and 4 bases from J, leaving 13 bases between. Germline CDR1 LGHDT, CDR2 YNNKEL (reference sequence). CDR3 nucleotide sequence: TGTGCCAGCAGCCAGGGGGGGGGAGCCGGAAACACCATATATTTT. Its protein product is CASSQGGGAGNTIYF.

V gene TRBV9 combines with J gene TRBJ2-1, with D possibly TRBD1 on 5 matching bases. V gave up 7 bases and J gave up 0 bases, with 17 bases separating them. There are 16 residues in the CDR3. Germline lookup yields CDR1 SGDLS and CDR2 YYNGEE. CDR3 sequence: CASGERGSSSYNEQFF. In nucleotides, the CDR3 is TGTGCCAGCGGTGAAAGGGGCTCCAGCTCCTACAATGAGCAGTTCTTC.

The chain carries TRBV5-1 and TRBJ1-4; 8 nucleotides align to TRBD1. The V segment lost 7 bases and the J segment 5 bases; nucleotides outside the gene matches: 4. Germline V gene data show CDR1 as SGHRS and CDR2 as YFSETQ. This CDR3 has 13 amino acids. This chain's CDR3 is CASSQGGNEKLFF. CDR3 DNA: TGCGCCAGCTCACAGGGGGGGAATGAAAAACTGTTTTTT. Variable domain in full (rest from reference TRBV5-1 and TRBJ1-4): KAGVTQTPRYLIKTRGQQVTLSCSPISGHRSVSWYQQTPGQGLQFLFEYFSETQRNKGNFPGRFSGRQFSNSRSEMNVSTLELGDSALYLCASSQGGNEKLFFGSGTQLSVL.

The CDR3: CASSYSSVNTEAFF. CDR3 DNA: TGTGCCAGCAGTTACTCGAGCGTGAACACTGAAGCTTTCTTT. This chain joins TRBV6-5 and TRBJ1-1, with D uncertain. Trimming cost V 0 bases and J 0 bases, with 5 bases left between them. The CDR3 extends over 14 amino acids. Germline CDR1 is MNHEY and CDR2 is SVGAGI.

The CDR3 DNA reads TGTGCCAGCAGCTCCACGGCAGGGAACACTGGAAACACCATATATTTT. This translates into CASSSTAGNTGNTIYF. V usage is TRBV5-4 and J usage is TRBJ1-3, with D possibly matching TRBD1 (5 bases). CDR1 and CDR2 from the germline V gene are SGHNT and YYREEE (reference sequence). V lost 3 bases and J 2 bases, leaving 15 bases between the germline ends. The CDR3 spans 16 residues.

The V and J genes are TRBV29-1 and TRBJ1-2, with D possibly matching TRBD1 (5 bases). This CDR3 has 13 amino acids. Per the germline V gene, CDR1 is SQVTM and CDR2 is ANQGSEA. Trimming cost V 5 bases and J 6 bases, with 16 bases left between them. CDR3 protein: CSVRKQGKDGYTF. The CDR3, as DNA: TGCAGCGTTCGGAAGCAGGGTAAGGATGGCTACACCTTC.

The chain recombines TRBV27 with TRBJ2-3, with D perhaps matching TRBD1 (5 bases). There are 14 residues in the CDR3. Germline V lookup: CDR1 MNHEY, CDR2 SMNVEV (reference sequence). The V end lost 10 bases, the J end lost 5 bases, and 19 bases lay between the germline ends. For the CDR3, the DNA is TGTGCCACGCGGTTTTCTGGGGCGAAAGATACGCAGTATTTT. Residues: CATRFSGAKDTQYF.

The CDR3 DNA sequence: TGCGCCAGCAGCCCCTCAGACAGCCTGGAGGAGCAGTACTTC. It translates to CASSPSDSLEEQYF. The V gene is TRBV5-1, the J gene TRBJ2-7; D perhaps matches TRBD1 (5 bases). Germline-derived CDR1 and CDR2 are SGHRS and YFSETQ. The CDR3 consists of 14 residues. Trimming left V 4 bases short and J 7 bases short, with 18 bases between.

The rearrangement uses TRBV27 and TRBJ2-3; the D gene is possibly TRBD2 (7 bases). This CDR3 contains 16 residues. Trimming removed 2 bases at V and 6 bases at J, with 18 bases between. Per the germline V gene, CDR1 is MNHEY and CDR2 is SMNVEV (reference sequence). This CDR3 reads CASSLGGALGWDTQYF. CDR3 nucleotides: TGTGCCAGCAGTTTAGGGGGGGCCTTAGGCTGGGATACGCAGTATTTT.

This chain joins TRBV28 and TRBJ1-3, with D maybe TRBD1 (5 bases). This CDR3 has 17 amino acids. Germline V gives CDR1 MDHEN, CDR2 SYDVKM. V dropped 5 bases and J dropped 0 bases, with 17 bases sitting between them. The CDR3 coding sequence is TGTGCCAGCAGTACCCCGGGACTCCTCCGCTCTGGAAACACCATATATTTT. This gives the protein CASSTPGLLRSGNTIYF.